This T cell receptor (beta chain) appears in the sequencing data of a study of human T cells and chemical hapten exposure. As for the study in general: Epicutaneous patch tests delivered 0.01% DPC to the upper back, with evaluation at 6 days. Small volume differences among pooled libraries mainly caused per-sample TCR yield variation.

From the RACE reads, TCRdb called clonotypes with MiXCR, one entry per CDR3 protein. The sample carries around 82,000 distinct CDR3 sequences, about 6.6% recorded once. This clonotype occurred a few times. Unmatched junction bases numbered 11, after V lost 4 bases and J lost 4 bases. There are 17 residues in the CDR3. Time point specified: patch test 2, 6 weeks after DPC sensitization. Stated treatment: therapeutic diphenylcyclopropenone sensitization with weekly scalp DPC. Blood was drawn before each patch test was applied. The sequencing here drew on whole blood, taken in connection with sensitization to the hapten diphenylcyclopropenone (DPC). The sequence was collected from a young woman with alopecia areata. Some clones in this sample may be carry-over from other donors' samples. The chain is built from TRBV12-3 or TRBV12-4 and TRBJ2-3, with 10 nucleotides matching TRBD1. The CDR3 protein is CASSWATGGRGSDTQYF. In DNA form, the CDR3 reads TGTGCCAGCAGTTGGGCGACAGGGGGCCGAGGTTCAGATACGCAGTATTTT.